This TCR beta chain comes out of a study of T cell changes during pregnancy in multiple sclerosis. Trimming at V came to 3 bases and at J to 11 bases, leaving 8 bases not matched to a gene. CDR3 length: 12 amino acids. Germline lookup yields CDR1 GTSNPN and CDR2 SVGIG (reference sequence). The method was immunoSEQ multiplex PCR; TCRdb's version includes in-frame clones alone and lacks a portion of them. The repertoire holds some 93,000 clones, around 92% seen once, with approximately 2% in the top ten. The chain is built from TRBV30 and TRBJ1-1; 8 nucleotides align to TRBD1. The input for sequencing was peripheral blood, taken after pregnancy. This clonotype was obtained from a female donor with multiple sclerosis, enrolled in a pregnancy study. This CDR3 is CAWRWSRGHAFF. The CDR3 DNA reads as TGTGCCTGGAGGTGGAGCAGGGGGCATGCTTTCTTT.